This T cell receptor (beta chain) comes out of a study of blood T cell repertoires in COVID-19. About the study: The origin of the acute and convalescent COVID-19 samples was the United States, Italy and Spain. Sample material is recorded as cDNA or gDNA derived from T cells, B-cell-depleted T cells, or PBMCs.

Authors' data handling: Estimated nucleated cell counts came from reference gene primer amplification. Assay used: immunoSEQ multiplex PCR; TCRdb lists only in-frame clones, some missing. V and J calls and clone size come straight from that table; D and trimming were deduced from the DNA. The sample yields 55,000 to 80,000 clones, nearly 90% seen once. Germline V gene sequence: CDR1 KGHDR, CDR2 SFDVKD. Trimming pared 1 base from V and 1 base from J, leaving 17 bases between. The CDR3 totals 18 residues. This clonotype originated in a man older than 75 with acute or convalescent COVID-19. The sequenced material came from peripheral blood. V usage is TRBV24-1 and J usage is TRBJ2-3, with a weak D call TRBD2 (6 bases). DNA of the CDR3: TGTGCCACCAGTGATTTTAGCGGAACCCTCCTTCGCACAGATACGCAGTATTTT. Protein sequence: CATSDFSGTLLRTDTQYF.